The 4 T cell receptor beta chains below all came from one sample that was sequenced in a study of blood T cell repertoires in COVID-19. TCRdb's table, derived via immunoSEQ multiplex PCR, lists solely in-frame clones and lacks some. Of some 400,000 clones listed, 70% to 90% are singletons. The specimen was peripheral blood. The receptors originated from a woman aged 55 to 70 with COVID-19, enrolled during active disease.

V is TRBV10-3 and J is TRBJ1-4, with a tentative D call TRBD1 (5 bases). This CDR3 has 15 residues. Germline CDR1 reads ENHRY; CDR2 reads SYGVKD. V dropped 2 bases and J dropped 6 bases, with 13 bases sitting between them. In DNA, the CDR3 is TGTGCCATCAGTGAGGGGGCAGCGAGGCATGAAAAACTGTTTTTT. The encoded protein is CAISEGAARHEKLFF.

The chain uses TRBV7-9 and TRBJ2-7; TRBD2 matches at 11 bases. Germline V CDR1 and CDR2: SEHNR, FQNEAQ (reference sequence). The ends lost 2 bases at V and 3 bases at J; junction bases unmatched: 3. The CDR3 length is 15 residues. CDR3 sequence reads: CASSLSGTSGYEQYF. Written as DNA, the CDR3 is TGTGCCAGCAGCTTATCAGGGACTAGCGGCTACGAGCAGTACTTC.

This chain connects TRBV7-2 to TRBJ2-4; possible D gene TRBD1, 5 bases. V lost 0 bases to trimming and J lost 1 base, with 16 bases between them. The CDR3 contains 18 residues. Germline values: CDR1 SGHTA, CDR2 FQGNSA. CDR3 nucleotide sequence: TGTGCCAGCAGCTTAGCAGGGGTTACGGGTGGGGCCAAAAACATTCAGTACTTC. This translates into CASSLAGVTGGAKNIQYF. Drawing the rest from reference TRBV7-2 and TRBJ2-4, the complete variable domain is GAGVSQSPSNKVTEKGKDVELRCDPISGHTALYWYRQSLGQGLEFLIYFQGNSAPDKSGLPSDRFSAERTGGSVSTLTIQRTQQEDSAVYLCASSLAGVTGGAKNIQYFGAGTRLSVL.

The CDR3 sequence is CASSLTRARYGYTF. CDR3 coding DNA: TGTGCCAGCAGTTTAACCAGGGCGAGATATGGCTACACCTTC. V and J are TRBV28 and TRBJ1-2; TRBD1 might be the D (5 bases). In germline, CDR1 is MDHEN, CDR2 SYDVKM. The CDR3 length is 14 residues. V was pared by 2 bases and J by 5 bases, with 12 bases between.